One TCR beta chain is described in this entry. The antigen is not known. The data belong to a study of cytomegalovirus exposure and HLA in healthy donors. Study at large: Prior work identified 120 million or so unique TCR beta sequences in approximately 180 million T cells.

With 60 Vbeta and 13 Jbeta primers, the PCR was carried out. Study processing details: Later work found 80 million to 85 million unique TCR beta chains, with about 10 million shared. Clones were read by immunoSEQ multiplex PCR, and TCRdb kept only the in-frame ones, dropping some. That table gives V, J and clone size, and the DNA gave D and trimming. Of approximately 170,000 clones listed, roughly 80% are singletons. The CDR3 length is 21 residues. V lost 4 bases and J lost 4; bases outside the gene matches: 21. Study results and caveats: Trimming of TCR beta V- and J-genes showed a link, identified in a later analysis, to a missense DCLRE1C variant. Specificity for CMV antigens was confirmed in vitro for three of the CMV-associated chains.

The sequenced sample consisted of PBMCs. This clonotype was sampled from a female donor in good health and CMV-seronegative. The chain carries TRBV23-1 and TRBJ2-6, with 8 bases aligning to TRBD1. TRBV23-1 qualifies as an ORF whose function is uncertain. Written as DNA, the CDR3 is TGCGCCAGCAGTCCCACGAGAGAGACAGGGGCCGCTCTGGAGGGGGCCAACGTCCTGACTTTC. Its translation is CASSPTRETGAALEGANVLTF.